This is a list of T cell receptor beta chains from one sample in a study of blood T cells in healthy people across ages. TCRdb reprocessed the 5' RACE reads with MiXCR, giving one entry per CDR3 protein. The sample includes approximately 1.5 million distinct CDR3 sequences, 30% to 35% of them seen just once. Sequencing used blood. The receptors originated from a woman in her 30s in good health. Each CDR3 is given with its conserved first and last residue. A D gene is named only where the DNA matches it firmly. Not every row has a clone size; where given, it reads once, few, many or a size class.

j_gene: TRBJ2-7
abundance: few
v_gene: TRBV27
d_gene: TRBD2
CDR3aa: CASSFTGTSDSYEQYF
CDR3nt: TGTGCCAGCAGTTTCACCGGGACTAGCGACTCCTACGAGCAGTACTTC

j_gene: TRBJ2-3
abundance: few
v_gene: TRBV20-1
d_gene: -
CDR3aa: CSVITDTQYF
CDR3nt: TGCAGTGTCATCACAGATACGCAGTATTTT

j_gene: TRBJ2-1
abundance: -
v_gene: TRBV29-1
d_gene: -
CDR3aa: CSTHPPHPISYNEQFF
CDR3nt: TGCAGCACTCATCCGCCCCACCCAATATCCTACAATGAGCAGTTCTTC

j_gene: TRBJ2-5
abundance: -
v_gene: TRBV12-3/TRBV12-4
d_gene: -
CDR3aa: CASSWLGGGFGTQYF
CDR3nt: TGTGCCAGCAGTTGGCTGGGGGGGGGCTTCGGGACCCAGTACTTC

j_gene: TRBJ1-2
abundance: -
v_gene: TRBV27
d_gene: TRBD1
CDR3aa: CASSSEGARGYTF
CDR3nt: TGTGCCAGCAGTTCCGAGGGGGCTCGAGGCTACACCTTC

j_gene: TRBJ1-5
abundance: -
v_gene: TRBV29-1
d_gene: TRBD1
CDR3aa: CSVGDSSNQPQHF
CDR3nt: TGCAGCGTAGGGGACAGCTCCAATCAGCCCCAGCATTTT

j_gene: TRBJ2-1
abundance: -
v_gene: TRBV5-1
d_gene: -
CDR3aa: CASSSLFRVNEQFF
CDR3nt: TGCGCCAGCAGCTCGCTATTTCGGGTAAATGAGCAGTTCTTC

j_gene: TRBJ2-7
abundance: -
v_gene: TRBV20-1
d_gene: TRBD1
CDR3aa: CSARLPGTASYEQYF
CDR3nt: TGCAGTGCTAGACTCCCCGGGACAGCTTCCTACGAGCAGTACTTC

j_gene: TRBJ1-1
abundance: -
v_gene: TRBV12-3/TRBV12-4
d_gene: -
CDR3aa: CASSNTGAVGEAFF
CDR3nt: TGTGCCAGCAGCAATACGGGGGCAGTTGGAGAAGCTTTCTTT

j_gene: TRBJ2-1
abundance: few
v_gene: TRBV5-1
d_gene: TRBD2
CDR3aa: CASSLEAGGSERSYNEQFF
CDR3nt: TGCGCCAGCAGCTTGGAAGCGGGAGGCTCGGAGAGGTCCTACAATGAGCAGTTCTTC

j_gene: TRBJ2-7
abundance: few
v_gene: TRBV5-1
d_gene: -
CDR3aa: CASTPLMMDLKEQYF
CDR3nt: TGCGCCAGCACACCCCTTATGATGGATTTAAAGGAGCAGTACTTC

j_gene: TRBJ2-3
abundance: -
v_gene: TRBV15
d_gene: -
CDR3aa: CATGAEAQYF
CDR3nt: TGTGCCACCGGGGCGGAAGCGCAGTATTTT

j_gene: TRBJ2-3
abundance: -
v_gene: TRBV5-1
d_gene: TRBD2
CDR3aa: CASSFGLAGGPGDTQYF
CDR3nt: TGCGCCAGCAGCTTCGGACTAGCGGGAGGGCCTGGGGATACGCAGTATTTT

j_gene: TRBJ2-7
abundance: -
v_gene: TRBV7-9
d_gene: -
CDR3aa: CASSSSWIPYEQYF
CDR3nt: TGTGCCAGCAGCTCTAGCTGGATCCCCTACGAGCAGTACTTC

j_gene: TRBJ2-7
abundance: few
v_gene: TRBV2
d_gene: -
CDR3aa: CASSLTGRTHEQYF
CDR3nt: TGTGCCAGCAGCCTGACCGGGAGAACCCACGAGCAGTACTTC

j_gene: TRBJ2-5
abundance: many
v_gene: TRBV30
d_gene: -
CDR3aa: CAWSGGPQETQYF
CDR3nt: TGTGCCTGGAGTGGGGGTCCTCAAGAGACCCAGTACTTC

j_gene: TRBJ2-7
abundance: -
v_gene: TRBV5-1
d_gene: TRBD2
CDR3aa: CASSFSSGGEVWYF
CDR3nt: TGCGCCAGCAGCTTCTCTAGCGGGGGGGAAGTTTGGTACTTC

j_gene: TRBJ1-5
abundance: few
v_gene: TRBV27
d_gene: TRBD1
CDR3aa: CASSTGQVRNQPQHF
CDR3nt: TGTGCCAGCAGCACAGGACAGGTTCGCAATCAGCCCCAGCATTTT

j_gene: TRBJ2-3
abundance: many
v_gene: TRBV12-3/TRBV12-4
d_gene: -
CDR3aa: CASSLQGSDTQYF
CDR3nt: TGTGCCAGCAGTTTGCAGGGTTCAGATACGCAGTATTTT

j_gene: TRBJ2-7
abundance: -
v_gene: TRBV2
d_gene: -
CDR3aa: CASRAGHYEQYF
CDR3nt: TGTGCCAGCCGAGCGGGTCACTACGAGCAGTACTTC

j_gene: TRBJ2-2
abundance: -
v_gene: TRBV11-3
d_gene: TRBD2
CDR3aa: CASSLGEAGEAEELFF
CDR3nt: TGTGCCAGCAGCTTAGGAGAAGCGGGGGAAGCCGAGGAGCTGTTTTTT

j_gene: TRBJ2-1
abundance: few
v_gene: TRBV28
d_gene: -
CDR3aa: CASSSGPGRWLDEQFF
CDR3nt: TGTGCCAGCAGTTCCGGTCCAGGGCGCTGGTTGGATGAGCAGTTCTTC

j_gene: TRBJ1-2
abundance: -
v_gene: TRBV27
d_gene: -
CDR3aa: CASSPRGSLEDGYTF
CDR3nt: TGTGCCAGCAGTCCAAGGGGTTCCTTAGAGGATGGCTACACCTTC

j_gene: TRBJ2-3
abundance: few
v_gene: TRBV12-3/TRBV12-4
d_gene: -
CDR3aa: CASNWGRLTDTQYF
CDR3nt: TGTGCCAGCAACTGGGGGCGACTCACAGATACGCAGTATTTT

j_gene: TRBJ2-7
abundance: -
v_gene: TRBV6-5
d_gene: TRBD1
CDR3aa: CASSSSTGGSYEQYF
CDR3nt: TGTGCCAGCAGTTCCTCGACAGGGGGGTCCTACGAGCAGTACTTC

j_gene: TRBJ2-1
abundance: few
v_gene: TRBV21-1
d_gene: -
CDR3aa: CASSKARGGGEQFF
CDR3nt: TGTGCCAGCAGCAAAGCCCGAGGGGGGGGCGAGCAGTTCTTC

j_gene: TRBJ1-1
abundance: -
v_gene: TRBV30
d_gene: TRBD1
CDR3aa: CAWSRSGGTEAFF
CDR3nt: TGTGCCTGGAGTCGCTCAGGGGGCACTGAAGCTTTCTTT

j_gene: TRBJ2-1
abundance: -
v_gene: TRBV3-1
d_gene: -
CDR3aa: CASSQDRFGYNEQFF
CDR3nt: TGTGCCAGCAGCCAAGATCGTTTCGGGTACAATGAGCAGTTCTTC

j_gene: TRBJ2-5
abundance: -
v_gene: TRBV4-1
d_gene: -
CDR3aa: CASSQVPLGTRETQYF
CDR3nt: TGCGCCAGCAGCCAGGTACCACTAGGGACCAGGGAGACCCAGTACTTC

j_gene: TRBJ1-4
abundance: few
v_gene: TRBV6-1
d_gene: -
CDR3aa: CASSEEGNNEKLFF
CDR3nt: TGTGCCAGCAGTGAAGAAGGGAACAATGAAAAACTGTTTTTT

j_gene: TRBJ2-5
abundance: -
v_gene: TRBV2
d_gene: TRBD2
CDR3aa: CASRITSGRALETQYF
CDR3nt: TGTGCCAGCAGAATAACTAGCGGGAGGGCCCTAGAGACCCAGTACTTC

j_gene: TRBJ2-3
abundance: -
v_gene: TRBV3-1
d_gene: -
CDR3aa: CASSQGRRDTQYF
CDR3nt: TGTGCCAGCAGCCAAGGGCGTCGGGATACGCAGTATTTT

j_gene: TRBJ1-2
abundance: -
v_gene: TRBV3-1
d_gene: -
CDR3aa: CASSQDSGVDYGYTF
CDR3nt: TGTGCCAGCAGCCAAGATTCGGGGGTTGACTATGGCTACACCTTC

j_gene: TRBJ2-7
abundance: few
v_gene: TRBV3-1
d_gene: TRBD2
CDR3aa: CASSHAGLTEQYF
CDR3nt: TGTGCCAGCAGCCATGCGGGACTAACAGAGCAGTACTTC